The sequence of this T cell receptor (beta chain) was determined in a study of monozygotic twins with inflammatory bowel disease. TCRdb re-called the 5' RACE reads, yielding one record per CDR3 amino acid sequence without DNA. The sample totals about 350,000 distinct CDR3 sequences. With respect to this clonotype: What it recognizes is unknown.

Overall study results and limits: Whether twins were concordant or discordant made no difference to repertoire similarity, possibly from limited power.

The germline CDR1 and CDR2 sequences are SGHRS and YFSETQ. CDR3 length equals 14 residues. Sequencing used blood. This TCR derives from a human donor with ulcerative colitis or Crohn's disease, or a healthy co-twin of an affected twin (not recorded which). V usage is TRBV5-1 and J usage is TRBJ1-2. The CDR3 loop reads CASSLEWSNYGYTF. Variable domain in full (rest from reference TRBV5-1 and TRBJ1-2): KAGVTQTPRYLIKTRGQQVTLSCSPISGHRSVSWYQQTPGQGLQFLFEYFSETQRNKGNFPGRFSGRQFSNSRSEMNVSTLELGDSALYLCASSLEWSNYGYTFGSGTRLTVV.